These 27 T cell receptor beta chains were sequenced from one sample in a study of CD8 T cells in Susac syndrome. RNA was extracted with the RNeasy kit, and a quantity of about 0.45 to 1 ug was reverse transcribed using random hexamers. Each CDR3 protein is one row after TCRdb ran MiXCR on the immunoSEQ multiplex PCR reads. Here the sample spans some 52,000 distinct CDR3 sequences, 93% being singletons. Sequenced sample: CD8+ T cells from PBMCs. The receptors were gathered from a human donor with multiple sclerosis.

This clonotype has only one observation. V and J are TRBV2 and TRBJ2-7, with 7 nucleotides matching TRBD1. V shed 9 bases and J 2 bases; nucleotides not matched to a gene: 4. CDR3 length: 12 residues. Germline-derived CDR1 and CDR2 are SNHLY and FYNNEI. The CDR3 nucleotides read TGTGCCAGACAGGGGAGAACCTACGAGCAGTACTTC. Translation: CARQGRTYEQYF.

This chain uses TRBV13 with TRBJ2-2, with a weak D call TRBD2 (7 bases). V was cut by 5 bases and J by 10 bases, with 20 bases left in between. Looked up from germline, CDR1 is PRHDT and CDR2 is FYEKMQ (reference sequence). This CDR3 region has 15 residues. CDR3 bases: TGTGCCAGCAGCGGCCCGGGGGGCCTTGAGAAGGAGCTGTTTTTT. This encodes CASSGPGGLEKELFF.

This chain joins TRBV7-9 and TRBJ2-5; unclear D gene. V lost 2 bases to trimming and J lost 2 bases, with 9 bases between them. The CDR3 is 14 amino acids. Germline loops: CDR1 SEHNR, CDR2 FQNEAQ (reference sequence). The CDR3 DNA follows: TGTGCCAGCAGCTTAAGTACGCTACAAGAGACCCAGTACTTC. Protein: CASSLSTLQETQYF. Based on the CDR3 plus reference TRBV7-9 and TRBJ2-5, the full variable domain is DTGVSQNPRHKITKRGQNVTFRCDPISEHNRLYWYRQTLGQGPEFLTYFQNEAQLEKSRLLSDRFSAERPKGSFSTLEIQRTEQGDSAMYLCASSLSTLQETQYFGPGTRLLVL.

This chain links TRBV9 with TRBJ2-2, with D perhaps given as TRBD1 or TRBD2 (6 bases each). This CDR3 spans 16 amino acids. Looked up from germline, CDR1 is SGDLS and CDR2 is YYNGEE. V was clipped by 4 bases and J by 3 bases, with 16 bases between them. This CDR3 reads CASSPRRGWYTGELFF. CDR3 DNA sequence: TGTGCCAGCAGCCCTAGGAGGGGGTGGTACACCGGGGAGCTGTTTTTT.

This chain connects TRBV28 to TRBJ2-5; the D gene is possibly TRBD1 (5 bases). Germline-derived CDR1 and CDR2 are MDHEN and SYDVKM. The CDR3 runs to 14 residues. Trimming pared 2 bases from V and 2 bases from J, leaving 9 bases between. This CDR3 is CASSLRQLQETQYF. Written as DNA, the CDR3 is TGTGCCAGCAGTTTAAGACAGCTTCAAGAGACCCAGTACTTC.

The chain carries TRBV7-9 and TRBJ1-4; D gene unclear. Trimming left V 5 bases short and J 8 bases short, with 12 bases between. The CDR3 covers 13 residues. Germline values: CDR1 SEHNR, CDR2 FQNEAQ (reference sequence). CDR3 DNA sequence: TGTGCCAGCAGCGACACCTCCGAGGAAAAACTGTTTTTT. Translating it yields CASSDTSEEKLFF.

The chain employs TRBV2 and TRBJ1-6; D is unclear. Germline values: CDR1 SNHLY, CDR2 FYNNEI. The CDR3 extends over 14 amino acids. V was trimmed by 8 bases and J by 0 bases, leaving 8 bases between them. In nucleotides, the CDR3 is TGTGCCAGCGACAAGAGCTCCTATAATTCACCCCTCCACTTT. Its protein product is CASDKSSYNSPLHF.

The genes are TRBV7-8 and TRBJ1-5; D not certain. The CDR3 loop spans 13 amino acids. The V gene's germline CDR1 is SGHVS and CDR2 FQNEAQ. Trimming left V 5 bases short and J 4 bases short, with 9 bases between. The CDR3 here is CASSHTGNQPQHF. In nucleotides, the CDR3 is TGTGCCAGCAGCCACACGGGTAATCAGCCCCAGCATTTT.

The V and J genes are TRBV2 and TRBJ2-3; 10 bases are shared with TRBD1. Germline V gene lookup returns CDR1 SNHLY and CDR2 FYNNEI. CDR3 size: 17 residues. The junction had 6 bases not matched to a gene; V was cut back by 0 bases and J by 3 bases. CDR3 nucleotide sequence: TGTGCCAGCAGTGAAGCCCGGGACAGGGGTATGACAGATACGCAGTATTTT. As protein: CASSEARDRGMTDTQYF.

The genes are TRBV29-1 and TRBJ1-2; D remains unclear. The CDR3 extends over 11 amino acids. Germline CDR1 reads SQVTM; CDR2 reads ANQGSEA. The CDR3 sequence is CSFWESQGYTF. The CDR3 DNA reads TGCAGTTTTTGGGAGTCCCAGGGCTACACCTTC. The full variable domain, in which reference TRBV29-1 and TRBJ1-2 provide the parts outside the CDR3, is SAVISQKPSRDICQRGTSLTIQCQVDSQVTMMFWYRQQPGQSLTLIATANQGSEATYESGFVIDKFPISRPNLTFSTLTVSNMSPEDSSIYLCSFWESQGYTFGSGTRLTVV.

The genes are TRBV12-5 and TRBJ1-2; no reliable D call. Germline loops: CDR1 LGHNT, CDR2 FRNRAP. The CDR3 consists of 13 residues. Trimming pared 2 bases from V and 4 bases from J, leaving 8 bases between. This CDR3 reads CASGLKTGYGYTF. CDR3 nucleotide sequence: TGTGCTAGTGGTTTGAAAACGGGCTATGGCTACACCTTC. The whole variable domain, remainder taken from reference TRBV12-5 and TRBJ1-2, is DARVTQTPRHKVTEMGQEVTMRCQPILGHNTVFWYRQTMMQGLELLAYFRNRAPLDDSGMPKDRFSAEMPDATLATLKIQPSEPRDSAVYFCASGLKTGYGYTFGSGTRLTVV.

This chain joins TRBV20-1 and TRBJ1-1; D is undetermined. CDR3 size: 12 residues. Trimming removed 6 bases from V and 2 bases from J, with 10 bases in between. Per the germline V gene, CDR1 is DFQATT and CDR2 is SNEGSKA (reference sequence). The CDR3 loop reads CSAPEGNTEAFF. The CDR3 DNA reads as TGCAGTGCCCCGGAAGGAAACACTGAAGCTTTCTTT.

The sample holds one count of this clonotype. This chain uses TRBV6-2 or TRBV6-3 with TRBJ2-5; D not resolved. The CDR3 totals 18 residues. CDR1 MNHEY and CDR2 SVGEGT come from the germline V gene. Trimming pared 4 bases from V and 0 bases from J, leaving 21 bases between. CDR3 residues: CASSSATSTAENQETQYF. The CDR3 nucleotides read TGTGCCAGCAGTTCAGCAACTTCTACAGCTGAGAACCAAGAGACCCAGTACTTC.

The rearrangement joins TRBV5-6 to TRBJ1-5; D is unclear. With 4 bases removed from V and 10 bases from J, the gap between germline ends came to 12 bases. Germline CDR1 is SGHDT and CDR2 is YYEEEE. This CDR3 has 12 residues. The DNA of the CDR3 is TGTGCCAGCAGCCATGGGGTCTCCCCCCAGCATTTT. This translates into CASSHGVSPQHF.

The rearrangement links TRBV7-9 to TRBJ2-1; 10 positions match TRBD2. In germline, CDR1 is SEHNR, CDR2 FQNEAQ (reference sequence). The CDR3 is 15 amino acids. V dropped 3 bases and J dropped 7; count of bases not matched to a gene: 6. CDR3 sequence reads: CASSFLAGASNEQFF. The CDR3 coding sequence is TGTGCCAGCAGCTTCCTAGCGGGGGCATCGAATGAGCAGTTCTTC.

The rearrangement links TRBV28 to TRBJ2-7; no definite D call. Trimming cost V 5 bases and J 6 bases, with 11 bases left between them. The CDR3 consists of 12 residues. Germline assignment: CDR1 MDHEN and CDR2 SYDVKM. The CDR3 DNA reads as TGTGCCAGCAGTCCCCTTCAGGCCGAGCAGTACTTC. Encoded protein: CASSPLQAEQYF.

This sequence joins TRBV7-9 and TRBJ2-1; D unresolved. Per the germline V gene, CDR1 is SEHNR and CDR2 is FQNEAQ (reference sequence). The CDR3 has 16 residues. Trimming cost V 3 bases and J 0 bases, with 12 bases left between them. Here the CDR3 DNA reads TGTGCCAGCAGCTTTAGCTATCACCTCTCCTACAATGAGCAGTTCTTC. This codes for CASSFSYHLSYNEQFF.

This chain links TRBV19 with TRBJ1-5; 10 nucleotides align to TRBD1. The V gene's germline CDR1 is LNHDA and CDR2 SQIVND (reference sequence). V lost 2 bases to trimming and J lost 0 bases; unmatched junction nucleotides: 7. CDR3 size: 18 residues. Here the CDR3 reads CASSIKGQGYYSNQPQHF. The CDR3 coding sequence is TGTGCCAGTAGTATAAAGGGACAGGGGTATTATAGCAATCAGCCCCAGCATTTT.

The chain is built from TRBV28 and TRBJ1-4; 7 nucleotides agree with TRBD1. Trimming at V came to 2 bases and at J to 9 bases, leaving 12 bases not matched to a gene. Germline V lookup: CDR1 MDHEN, CDR2 SYDVKM. This CDR3 is built from 16 residues. CDR3 coding DNA: TGTGCCAGCAGTTTAACGCTAATCAGGGGGAATCAAAAACTGTTTTTT. Protein sequence: CASSLTLIRGNQKLFF.

The chain recombines TRBV6-6 with TRBJ1-6; D unclear. Per the germline V gene, CDR1 is MNHNY and CDR2 is SVGAGI (reference sequence). Trimming cost V 5 bases and J 1 base, with 9 bases left between them. The CDR3 extends over 15 amino acids. CDR3 in DNA: TGTGCCAGCAGTATAGAGGTGTCCTATAATTCACCCCTCCACTTT. The encoded protein is CASSIEVSYNSPLHF.

The chain couples TRBV7-9 to TRBJ1-5; D remains unclear. The CDR3 sequence is 15 residues long. Germline values: CDR1 SEHNR, CDR2 FQNEAQ (reference sequence). The germline V and J ends were trimmed by 6 bases and 2 bases, with 14 bases remaining between them. Here the CDR3 DNA reads TGTGCCAGCAGTCCATCGGGCGTTGGCAATCAGCCCCAGCATTTT. The encoded protein is CASSPSGVGNQPQHF.

J is TRBJ1-2 and V is TRBV4-1; TRBD1 is a possible D gene (6 bases). Trimming cost V 3 bases and J 8 bases, with 19 bases left between them. CDR1 and CDR2 from the germline V gene are MGHRA and YSYEKL. CDR3 length: 15 residues. The CDR3 region is CASSQGEDRTEGYTF. The CDR3 DNA reads as TGCGCCAGCAGCCAGGGAGAGGACAGAACGGAAGGCTACACCTTC.

The chain couples TRBV20-1 to TRBJ1-6; D is unresolved. The CDR3 consists of 13 residues. The V gene's germline CDR1 is DFQATT and CDR2 SNEGSKA (reference sequence). Deletions cut 4 bases from V and 6 bases from J, with 10 bases between. This CDR3 reads CSATQDLNSPLHF. CDR3 coding DNA: TGCAGTGCTACCCAGGATCTTAATTCACCCCTCCACTTT.

The genes are TRBV28 and TRBJ1-1; TRBD1 is a possible D gene (6 bases). This CDR3 is built from 14 residues. With 3 bases removed from V and 4 bases from J, the gap between germline ends came to 12 bases. Germline V gives CDR1 MDHEN, CDR2 SYDVKM. CDR3 DNA sequence: TGTGCCAGCAGTTTGTACGGGGGCCGCACTGAAGCTTTCTTT. Its translation is CASSLYGGRTEAFF.

The chain has TRBV6-2 or TRBV6-3 and TRBJ2-5, with TRBD2 identical over 13 bases. Germline CDR1 MNHEY, CDR2 SVGEGT. CDR3 length equals 22 residues. V was pared by 0 bases and J by 3 bases, with 19 bases of the junction left unmatched. CDR3: CASSYSGLAGVFKPGSEETQYF. DNA of the CDR3: TGTGCCAGCAGTTACTCTGGACTAGCGGGGGTGTTCAAGCCGGGCTCGGAAGAGACCCAGTACTTC.

The chain carries TRBV27 and TRBJ2-7; D possibly corresponds to TRBD1 (6 bases). V was cut by 0 bases and J by 0 bases, with 9 bases left in between. The germline CDR1 and CDR2 sequences are MNHEY and SMNVEV (reference sequence). The CDR3 consists of 15 residues. This chain's CDR3 is CASSLSDSPSYEQYF. In DNA, the CDR3 is TGTGCCAGCAGTTTATCGGACAGCCCCTCCTACGAGCAGTACTTC.

CDR3: CASSPGGGLAEAFF. In DNA, the CDR3 is TGTGCCAGCAGCCCGGGGGGGGGACTCGCTGAAGCTTTCTTT. The chain recombines TRBV7-3 with TRBJ1-1; weak D call: TRBD1 (5 bases). The germline V gene has CDR1 SGHTA and CDR2 FQGTGA. CDR3 size: 14 residues. V shed 5 bases and J shed 6 bases, with 16 bases lying between them.